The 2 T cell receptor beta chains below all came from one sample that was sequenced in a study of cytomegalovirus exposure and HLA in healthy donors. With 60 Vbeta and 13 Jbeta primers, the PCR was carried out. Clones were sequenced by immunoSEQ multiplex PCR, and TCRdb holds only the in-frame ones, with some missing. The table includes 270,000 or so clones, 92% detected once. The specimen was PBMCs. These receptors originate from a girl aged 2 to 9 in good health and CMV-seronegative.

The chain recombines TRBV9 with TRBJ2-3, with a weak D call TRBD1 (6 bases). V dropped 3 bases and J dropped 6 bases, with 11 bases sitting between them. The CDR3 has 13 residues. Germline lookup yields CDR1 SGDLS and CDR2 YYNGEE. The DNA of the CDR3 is TGTGCCAGCAGCGGTAGCAGGGGCGATACGCAGTATTTT. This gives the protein CASSGSRGDTQYF. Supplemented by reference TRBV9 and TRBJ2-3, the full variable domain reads DSGVTQTPKHLITATGQRVTLRCSPRSGDLSVYWYQQSLDQGLQFLIQYYNGEERAKGNILERFSAQQFPDLHSELNLSSLELGDSALYFCASSGSRGDTQYFGPGTRLTVL.

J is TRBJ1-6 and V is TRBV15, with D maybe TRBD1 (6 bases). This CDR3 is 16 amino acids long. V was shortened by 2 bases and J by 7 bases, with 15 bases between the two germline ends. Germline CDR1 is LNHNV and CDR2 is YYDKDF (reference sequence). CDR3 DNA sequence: TGTGCCACCAGCAGAAGAGGGGGGGCGCAGAATTCACCCCTCCACTTT. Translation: CATSRRGGAQNSPLHF. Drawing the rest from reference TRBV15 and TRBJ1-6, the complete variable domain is DAMVIQNPRYQVTQFGKPVTLSCSQTLNHNVMYWYQQKSSQAPKLLFHYYDKDFNNEADTPDNFQSRRPNTSFCFLDIRSPGLGDTAMYLCATSRRGGAQNSPLHFGNGTRLTVT.